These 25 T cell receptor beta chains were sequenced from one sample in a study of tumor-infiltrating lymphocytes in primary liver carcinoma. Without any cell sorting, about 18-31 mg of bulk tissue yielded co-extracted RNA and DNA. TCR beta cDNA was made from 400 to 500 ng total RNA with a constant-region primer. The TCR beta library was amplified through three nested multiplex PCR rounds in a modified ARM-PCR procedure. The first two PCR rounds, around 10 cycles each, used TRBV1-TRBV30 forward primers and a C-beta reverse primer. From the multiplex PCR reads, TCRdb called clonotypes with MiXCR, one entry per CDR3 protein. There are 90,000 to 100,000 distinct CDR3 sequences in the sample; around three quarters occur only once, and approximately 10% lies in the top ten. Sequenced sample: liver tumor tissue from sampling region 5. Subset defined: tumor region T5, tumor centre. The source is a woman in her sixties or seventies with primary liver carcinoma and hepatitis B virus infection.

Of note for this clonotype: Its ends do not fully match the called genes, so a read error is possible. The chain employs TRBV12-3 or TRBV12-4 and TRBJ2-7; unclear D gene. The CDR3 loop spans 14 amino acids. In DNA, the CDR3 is TGTGTCAGCAGTTTAAGGGTAGTAGACTACGAGCAGTACTTC. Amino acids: CVSSLRVVDYEQYF.

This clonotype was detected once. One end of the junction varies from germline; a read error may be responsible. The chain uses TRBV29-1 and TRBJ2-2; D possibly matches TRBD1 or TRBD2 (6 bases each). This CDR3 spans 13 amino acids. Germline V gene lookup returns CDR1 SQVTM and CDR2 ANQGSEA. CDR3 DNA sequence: TGCAGTGTCACGGGACACTCGGGCGGGGAGCTGGTTTTT. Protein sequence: CSVTGHSGGELVF.

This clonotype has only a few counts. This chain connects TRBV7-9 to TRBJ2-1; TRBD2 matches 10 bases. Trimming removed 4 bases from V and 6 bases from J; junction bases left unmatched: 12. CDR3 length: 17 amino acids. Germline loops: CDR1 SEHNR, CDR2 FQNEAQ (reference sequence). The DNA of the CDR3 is TGTGCCAGCAGCTCTAGTTTATCCGGGACTAGCGTCAATGAGCAGTTCTTC. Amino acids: CASSSSLSGTSVNEQFF.

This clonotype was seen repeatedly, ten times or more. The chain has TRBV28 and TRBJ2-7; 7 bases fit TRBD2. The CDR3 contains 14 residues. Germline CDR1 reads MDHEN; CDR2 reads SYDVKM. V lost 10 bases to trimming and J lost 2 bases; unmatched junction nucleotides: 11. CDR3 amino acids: CATLSGTTTYEQYF. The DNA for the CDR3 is TGTGCCACCCTTAGTGGGACTACTACCTACGAGCAGTACTTC.

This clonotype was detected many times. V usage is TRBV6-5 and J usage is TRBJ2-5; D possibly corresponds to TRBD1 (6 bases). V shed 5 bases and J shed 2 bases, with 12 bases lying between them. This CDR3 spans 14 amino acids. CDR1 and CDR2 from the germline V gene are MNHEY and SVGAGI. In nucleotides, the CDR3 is TGTGCCAGCAGTAACCTCAGGGGTCAAGAGACCCAGTACTTC. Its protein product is CASSNLRGQETQYF.

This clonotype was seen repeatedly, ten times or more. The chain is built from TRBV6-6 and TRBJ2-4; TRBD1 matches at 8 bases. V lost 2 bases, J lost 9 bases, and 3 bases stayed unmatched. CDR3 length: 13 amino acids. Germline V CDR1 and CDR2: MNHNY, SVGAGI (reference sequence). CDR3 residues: CASSYNTGGIQYF. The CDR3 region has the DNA TGTGCCAGCAGTTACAACACAGGGGGCATTCAGTACTTC.

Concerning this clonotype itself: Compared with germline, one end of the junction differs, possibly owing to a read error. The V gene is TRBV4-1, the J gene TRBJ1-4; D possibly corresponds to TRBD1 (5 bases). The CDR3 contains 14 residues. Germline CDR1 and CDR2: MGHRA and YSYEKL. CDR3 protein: CVSNPVLTAAGLFF. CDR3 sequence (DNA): TGCGTCAGCAACCCAGTACTGACAGCGGCGGGCTTGTTTTTT.

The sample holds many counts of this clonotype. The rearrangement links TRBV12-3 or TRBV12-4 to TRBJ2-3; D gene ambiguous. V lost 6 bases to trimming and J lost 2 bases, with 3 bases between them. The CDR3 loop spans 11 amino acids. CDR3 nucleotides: TGTGCCAGCAGAACCACAGATACGCAGTATTTT. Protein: CASRTTDTQYF.

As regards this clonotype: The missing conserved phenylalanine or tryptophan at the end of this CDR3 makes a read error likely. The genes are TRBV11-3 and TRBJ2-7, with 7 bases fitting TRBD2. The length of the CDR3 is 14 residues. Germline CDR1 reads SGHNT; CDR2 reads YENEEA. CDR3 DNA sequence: TGTGCCAGCAGCTTAAGCGGGCGGGAGTACGAACAGTACTAT. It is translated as CASSLSGREYEQYY.

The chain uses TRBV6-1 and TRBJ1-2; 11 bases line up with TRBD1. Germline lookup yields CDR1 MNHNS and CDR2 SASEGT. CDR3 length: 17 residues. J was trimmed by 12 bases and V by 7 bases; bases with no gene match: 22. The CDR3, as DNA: TGTGCCAGCACAGCCGGGACAGGGGGATACTATGCTGGGGGCCACACCTTC. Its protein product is CASTAGTGGYYAGGHTF.

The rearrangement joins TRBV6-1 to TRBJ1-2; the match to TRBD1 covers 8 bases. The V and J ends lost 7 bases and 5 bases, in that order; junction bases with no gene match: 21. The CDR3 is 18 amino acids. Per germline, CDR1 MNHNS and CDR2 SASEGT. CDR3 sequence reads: CASKILLGEQGVEYGYTF. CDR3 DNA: TGTGCCAGCAAGATCCTACTCGGAGAACAGGGGGTTGAATATGGCTACACCTTC.

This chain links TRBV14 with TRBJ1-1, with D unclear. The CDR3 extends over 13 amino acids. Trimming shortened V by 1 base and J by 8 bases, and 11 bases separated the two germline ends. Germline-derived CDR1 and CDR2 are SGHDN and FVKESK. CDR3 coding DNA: TGTGCCAGCAGCCAAGGCATGGGCACCGAAGCTTTCTTT. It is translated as CASSQGMGTEAFF.

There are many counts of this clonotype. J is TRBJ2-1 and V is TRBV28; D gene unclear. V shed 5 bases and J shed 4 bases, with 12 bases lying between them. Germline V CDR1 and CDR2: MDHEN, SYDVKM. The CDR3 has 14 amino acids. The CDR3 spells CASSPHLRYNEQFF. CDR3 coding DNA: TGTGCCAGCAGTCCACATCTAAGGTACAATGAGCAGTTCTTC.

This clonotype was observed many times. The CDR3 bases are TGTGCCAGCGGTAGGGCCATCTCTAGCACAGATACGCAGTATTTT. Protein: CASGRAISSTDTQYF. This sequence joins TRBV6-1 and TRBJ2-3; D gene unclear. Germline V gives CDR1 MNHNS, CDR2 SASEGT. This CDR3 region has 15 residues. The V and J ends lost 8 bases and 0 bases respectively, with 15 bases between them.

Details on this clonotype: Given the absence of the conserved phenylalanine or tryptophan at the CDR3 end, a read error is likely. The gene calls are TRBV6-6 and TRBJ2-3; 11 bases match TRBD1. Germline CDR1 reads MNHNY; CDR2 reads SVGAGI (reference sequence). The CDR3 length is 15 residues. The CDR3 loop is CASSDGTGGTDAQYS. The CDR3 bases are TGTGCCAGCAGCGACGGGACAGGGGGAACAGATGCGCAGTATTCT.

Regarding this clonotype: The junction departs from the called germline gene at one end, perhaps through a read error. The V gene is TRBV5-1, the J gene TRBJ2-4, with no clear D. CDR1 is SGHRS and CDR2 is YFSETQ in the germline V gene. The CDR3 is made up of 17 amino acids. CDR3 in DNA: TGCGCCGGCAGCTTGATGGCATGGGGTGAGGCCAAAAACATTCAGTACTTC. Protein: CAGSLMAWGEAKNIQYF. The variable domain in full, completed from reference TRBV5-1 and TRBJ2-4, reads KAGVTQTPRYLIKTRGQQVTLSCSPISGHRSVSWYQQTPGQGLQFLFEYFSETQRNKGNFPGRFSGRQFSNSRSEMNVSTLELGDSALYLCAGSLMAWGEAKNIQYFGAGTRLSVL.

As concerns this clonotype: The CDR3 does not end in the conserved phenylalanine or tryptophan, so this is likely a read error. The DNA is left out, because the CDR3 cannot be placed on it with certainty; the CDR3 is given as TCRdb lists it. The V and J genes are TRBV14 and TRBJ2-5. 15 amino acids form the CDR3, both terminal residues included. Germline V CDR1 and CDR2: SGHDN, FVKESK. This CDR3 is CASSQDLAVQETHYL.

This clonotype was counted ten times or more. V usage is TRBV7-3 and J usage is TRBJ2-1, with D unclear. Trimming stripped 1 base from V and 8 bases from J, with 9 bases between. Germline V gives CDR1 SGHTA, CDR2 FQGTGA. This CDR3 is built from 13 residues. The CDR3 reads CASSLSGLDEQFF. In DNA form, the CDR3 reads TGTGCCAGCAGCTTAAGCGGTTTGGATGAGCAGTTCTTC.

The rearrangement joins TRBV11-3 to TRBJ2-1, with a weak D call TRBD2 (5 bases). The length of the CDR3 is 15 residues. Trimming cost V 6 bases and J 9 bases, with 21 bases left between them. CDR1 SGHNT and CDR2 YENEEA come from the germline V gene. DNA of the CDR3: TGTGCCAGCAGGTTGGCAGCGGCTGTCCGTGGTGAGCAGTTCTTC. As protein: CASRLAAAVRGEQFF.

The CDR3 DNA reads as TGCAGCGTACACAAGGGGGGGGGCACAGATACGCAGTATTTT. Amino acid sequence: CSVHKGGGTDTQYF. This rearrangement joins TRBV29-1 to TRBJ2-3; perhaps TRBD2 as D (7 bases). V was trimmed by 6 bases and J by 1 base, leaving 14 bases between them. This CDR3 has 14 amino acids. The V gene's germline CDR1 is SQVTM and CDR2 ANQGSEA.

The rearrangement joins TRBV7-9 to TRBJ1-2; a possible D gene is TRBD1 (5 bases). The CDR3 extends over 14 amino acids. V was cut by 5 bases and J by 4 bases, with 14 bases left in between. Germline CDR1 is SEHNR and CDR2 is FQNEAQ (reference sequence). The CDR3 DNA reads TGTGCCAGCAGCCCTAGTAGGGACGGCTATGGCTACACCTTC. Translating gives CASSPSRDGYGYTF.

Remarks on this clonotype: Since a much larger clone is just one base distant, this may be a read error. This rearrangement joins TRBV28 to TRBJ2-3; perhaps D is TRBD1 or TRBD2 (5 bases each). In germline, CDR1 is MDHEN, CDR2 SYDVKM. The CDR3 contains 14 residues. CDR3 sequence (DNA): TGTGCCAGCAGTTTATATCGGGGCACAGAAACGCAGTATTTT. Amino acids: CASSLYRGTETQYF.

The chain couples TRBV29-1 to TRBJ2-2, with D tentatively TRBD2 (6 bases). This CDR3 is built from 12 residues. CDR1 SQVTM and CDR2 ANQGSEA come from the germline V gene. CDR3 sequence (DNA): TGCAGTATTGGGGAGGACACCGGGGAGCTGTTTTTT. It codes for CSIGEDTGELFF.

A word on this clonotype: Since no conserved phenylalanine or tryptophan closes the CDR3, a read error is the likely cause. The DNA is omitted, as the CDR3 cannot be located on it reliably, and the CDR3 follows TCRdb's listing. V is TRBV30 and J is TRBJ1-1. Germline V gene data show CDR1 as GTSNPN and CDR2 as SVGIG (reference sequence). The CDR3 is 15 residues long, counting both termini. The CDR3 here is CAWKHRGEEDTESFL.

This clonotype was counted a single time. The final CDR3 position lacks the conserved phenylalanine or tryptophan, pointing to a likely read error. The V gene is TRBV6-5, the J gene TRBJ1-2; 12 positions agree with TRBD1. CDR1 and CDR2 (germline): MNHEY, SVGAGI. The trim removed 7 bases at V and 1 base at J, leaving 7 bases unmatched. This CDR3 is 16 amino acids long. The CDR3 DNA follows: TGTGCCAGCATTCGGGACAGGGGGCTTGTTAACTATGGCTACACCTCC. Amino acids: CASIRDRGLVNYGYTS.